This T cell receptor beta chain was identified during a study of T cells in narcolepsy. J lost 6 bases, V lost 7 bases, and 10 bases had no gene match. CDR3 length: 15 residues. CDR1 SGHRS and CDR2 YFSETQ come from the germline V gene. Using immunoSEQ multiplex PCR, the repertoire was profiled, and TCRdb retains in-frame clones only, with some absent. The table shows some 14,000 clones, with about 89% occurring only once. Findings of the study overall: Reportedly, autoreactive clonotypes were serially detected in patients' blood but not controls'.

As concerns this clone: Its antigen is not known.

Sequenced sample: CD45RA- memory CD4+ T cells from PBMCs. The chain has TRBV5-1 and TRBJ2-1, with 10 bases matching TRBD2. The sequence came from a human donor with narcolepsy. The CDR3 reads CASARSASGGNEQFF. The CDR3 bases are TGCGCCAGCGCAAGGTCGGCTAGCGGGGGCAATGAGCAGTTCTTC. Variable domain in full (rest from reference TRBV5-1 and TRBJ2-1): KAGVTQTPRYLIKTRGQQVTLSCSPISGHRSVSWYQQTPGQGLQFLFEYFSETQRNKGNFPGRFSGRQFSNSRSEMNVSTLELGDSALYLCASARSASGGNEQFFGPGTRLTVL.